The clone carrying this T cell receptor beta chain has a handful of counts. Its antigen is as yet unknown. The data were produced by immunoSEQ multiplex PCR, yet TCRdb's version contains in-frame clones alone and is incomplete. This table has roughly 2,600 clones, about 23% appearing once. The sample belongs to a study of T cells in localized non-small cell lung cancer. The length of the CDR3 is 14 residues. Study-wide findings and caveats: A median of roughly 50 of the top 100 tumor clones appeared in adjacent lung, which was paired and uninvolved.

The J gene is TRBJ2-1, the V gene TRBV7-5; the D call in the table, TRBD2, was not verified against the DNA. TRBV7-5 is described as a pseudogene. The TCR originated in a man aged 40 to 69 with stage II lung adenocarcinoma. The material was lung tumor tissue, obtained before any cancer treatment. CDR3 loop: CASSSDYRSSEQFF. The DNA for the CDR3 is TGTGCCAGCAGCTCGGACTACAGGTCCAGTGAGCAGTTCTTC.